Listed below are T cell receptor beta chains from one sample, sequenced in a study of blood T cell repertoires in COVID-19. Only in-frame clones appear in the TCRdb table, and some are missing; sequencing was by immunoSEQ multiplex PCR. The sample lists 350,000 or so clones, 90% occurring once. The sample was peripheral blood. These receptors came from a man younger than 35 with active or convalescent COVID-19. CDR3s include the opening cysteine and the closing phenylalanine or tryptophan. The D gene is left open where the match is weak. Where a row states a size, it is once, few, many or the class of an expanded clone; other rows omit it.

NA TRBD1 TRBJ2-4 TRBV28 TGTGCCAGCAGTGCACAGGGGGAAGCCAAAAACATTCAGTACTTC CASSAQGEAKNIQYF
NA NA TRBJ2-4 TRBV28 TGTGCCAGACTAGTCGGGGAACATAGGAATTCGGGCAAAAACATTCAGTACTTC CARLVGEHRNSGKNIQYF
NA NA TRBJ2-5 TRBV3-1/TRBV3-2 TGTGCCAGCAGCCAAGGGGAGTCAGCCCAAGAGACCCAGTACTTC CASSQGESAQETQYF
NA TRBD2 TRBJ2-7 TRBV23-1 TGCGCCAGCAGTCCTCCATCCGGCGGGAGGACCCTCGAGCAGTACTTC CASSPPSGGRTLEQYF
NA TRBD1 TRBJ1-1 TRBV7-2 TGTGCCAGCAGCCGACAGGGTGGGACTGAAGCTTTCTTT CASSRQGGTEAFF
NA TRBD1 TRBJ1-4 TRBV9 TGTGCCAGCAGCGCCCTGGGACAGGGTGGGGGCACTAATGAAAAACTGTTTTTT CASSALGQGGGTNEKLFF
NA TRBD1 TRBJ1-2 TRBV4-2 TGTGCCAGCAGCCAAGGGACAGGGATTAACTATGGCTACACCTTC CASSQGTGINYGYTF
NA TRBD1 TRBJ1-1 TRBV19 TGTGCCAGTAGTATAGGAGGACAGGGGGCTGAAGCTTTCTTT CASSIGGQGAEAFF
NA NA TRBJ1-2 TRBV19 TGTGCCAGTAGTACCCAGGTCGATTATGGCTACACCTTC CASSTQVDYGYTF
NA NA TRBJ2-1 TRBV6-6 TGTGCCAGCAGCTCCCCCCCCAATGAGCAGTTCTTC CASSSPPNEQFF
NA TRBD1 TRBJ2-1 TRBV27 TGTGCCAGCAGCTCGGACAGGGGGCTTTACAATGAGCAGTTCTTC CASSSDRGLYNEQFF
NA NA TRBJ2-1 TRBV3-1/TRBV3-2 TGTGCCAGCAGCCAAGAAAGTCGGGGGTTCAATGAGCAGTTCTTC CASSQESRGFNEQFF
NA NA TRBJ2-3 TRBV7-9 TGTGCCAGCAGCTCACGACAGGGCGGGGAAACAGATACGCAGTATTTT CASSSRQGGETDTQYF
NA NA TRBJ1-1 TRBV9 TGTGCCAGCAGCGCAGGGAACACTGAAGCTTTCTTT CASSAGNTEAFF
NA TRBD2 TRBJ2-1 TRBV24-1 TGTGCCACCAATCTAGCGGGGGGGCATGAGCAGTTCTTC CATNLAGGHEQFF
NA TRBD1 TRBJ1-5 TRBV15 TGTGCCACCAGCAGAGGGACAGGGGGAAGTGGCAATCAGCCCCAGCATTTT CATSRGTGGSGNQPQHF
NA NA TRBJ2-2 TRBV4-1 TGCGCCAGCAGCCAGGCCGGGACAAGGACCGGGGAGCTGTTTTTT CASSQAGTRTGELFF
NA NA TRBJ2-7 TRBV6-6 TGTGCCAGCAGTGACAACAGTTACTCCTACGAGCAGTACTTC CASSDNSYSYEQYF
NA NA TRBJ1-3 TRBV28 TGTGCCAGCAGCCCATGGACAGATAGAAACTCTGGAAACACCATATATTTT CASSPWTDRNSGNTIYF
NA TRBD1 TRBJ1-3 TRBV3-1/TRBV3-2 TGTGCCAGCAGCCGACAGGGCGGAGGGGGAAACACCATATATTTT CASSRQGGGGNTIYF
NA NA TRBJ1-2 TRBV21-1 TGTGCCAGCAGCAAAGCCCGGACGGGGGACTATGGCTACACCTTC CASSKARTGDYGYTF
NA NA TRBJ1-3 TRBV6-5 TGTGCCAGCAGTTACTCCCCGGGGAACTCTGGAAACACCATATATTTT CASSYSPGNSGNTIYF
few NA TRBJ1-4 TRBV7-6 TGTGCCAGCAGCTTAGTCTCCCAGGGCAGCACTAATGAAAAACTGTTTTTT CASSLVSQGSTNEKLFF
once TRBD1 TRBJ1-1 TRBV12-3/TRBV12-4 TGTGCCAGCACCGGGGACAGCTACACTGAAGCTTTCTTT CASTGDSYTEAFF
once TRBD2 TRBJ2-7 TRBV5-5 TGTGCCAGCAGCTTGTCACTAGCGGGTTACGAGCAGTACTTC CASSLSLAGYEQYF
NA NA TRBJ1-2 TRBV14 TGTGCCAGCAGCTTCCAAAACTATGGCTACACCTTC CASSFQNYGYTF
NA NA TRBJ2-2 TRBV5-1 TGCGCCAGCAGCTTGGTACTAGGCACCGGGGAGCTGTTTTTT CASSLVLGTGELFF
NA TRBD1 TRBJ1-4 TRBV19 TGTGCCAGTAGCCTCAGGGGGTATGAAAAACTGTTTTTT CASSLRGYEKLFF
few TRBD2 TRBJ2-7 TRBV18 TGTGCCAGCTCACCAACGGGCGGGAGGGAGCGGGAGCAGTACTTC CASSPTGGREREQYF
NA NA TRBJ1-5 TRBV24-1 TGTGCCACCCAGGGAACAAATAGCAATCAGCCCCAGCATTTT CATQGTNSNQPQHF
NA NA TRBJ1-5 TRBV28 TGTGCCAGCAGTTTTGGAGGGGCGTTCAATCAGCCCCAGCATTTT CASSFGGAFNQPQHF
NA TRBD1 TRBJ2-6 TRBV19 TGTGCCAGTTCAGGGGGCTCTGGGGCCAACGTCCTGACTTTC CASSGGSGANVLTF
NA TRBD1 TRBJ1-2 TRBV27 TGTGCCAGCAGTTTAATGTCGGACAGGTATAACTATGGCTACACCTTC CASSLMSDRYNYGYTF
NA TRBD1 TRBJ2-1 TRBV9 TGTGCCAGCAGCGTAGAGGCTGGGACAGGGAGCTCCTACAATGAGCAGTTCTTC CASSVEAGTGSSYNEQFF
NA NA TRBJ1-1 TRBV6-5 TGTGCCAGAACAGGTAGCACTGAAGCTTTCTTT CARTGSTEAFF
NA TRBD1 TRBJ2-6 TRBV4-2 TGTGCCAGCAGCCAAGAATTCCGAGGGACAGGGGAAAGCTCTGGGGCCAACGTGCTGACTTTC CASSQEFRGTGESSGANVLTF
NA TRBD2 TRBJ2-7 TRBV28 TGTGCCAGCAGTCTCGGGACTAGCGGATCCTACGAGCAGTACTTC CASSLGTSGSYEQYF
NA NA TRBJ2-5 TRBV27 TGTGCCAGCAGTTCAGGGAATACGCAAGAGACCCAGTACTTC CASSSGNTQETQYF
NA NA TRBJ1-1 TRBV3-1/TRBV3-2 TGTGCCAGCAGCCAAGATATACAGGAAGCTTTCTTT CASSQDIQEAFF
NA NA TRBJ2-7 TRBV10-1 TGCGCCAGCAGTGAGTCGAATCACAGGGAGCCCTACGAGCAGTACTTC CASSESNHREPYEQYF
NA TRBD2 TRBJ2-2 TRBV28 TGTGCCAGCAGGCTAGCGGGATTAAACACCGGGGAGCTGTTTTTT CASRLAGLNTGELFF